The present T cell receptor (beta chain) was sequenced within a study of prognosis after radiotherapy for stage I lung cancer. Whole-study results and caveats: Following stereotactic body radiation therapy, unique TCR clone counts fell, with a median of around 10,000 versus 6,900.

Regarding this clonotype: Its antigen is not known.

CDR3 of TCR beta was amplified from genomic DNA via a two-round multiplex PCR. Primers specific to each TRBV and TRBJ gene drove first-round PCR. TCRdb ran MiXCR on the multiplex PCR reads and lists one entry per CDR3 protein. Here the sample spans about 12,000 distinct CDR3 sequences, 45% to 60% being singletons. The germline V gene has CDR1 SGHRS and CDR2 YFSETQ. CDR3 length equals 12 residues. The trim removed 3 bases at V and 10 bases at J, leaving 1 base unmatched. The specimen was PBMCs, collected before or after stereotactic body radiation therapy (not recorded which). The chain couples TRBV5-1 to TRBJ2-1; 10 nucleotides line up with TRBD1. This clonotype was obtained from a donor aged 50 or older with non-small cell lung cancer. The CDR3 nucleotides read TGCGCCAGCAGCTGGACAGGGGGAGAGCAGTTCTTC. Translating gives CASSWTGGEQFF. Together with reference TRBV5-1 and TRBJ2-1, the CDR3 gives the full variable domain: KAGVTQTPRYLIKTRGQQVTLSCSPISGHRSVSWYQQTPGQGLQFLFEYFSETQRNKGNFPGRFSGRQFSNSRSEMNVSTLELGDSALYLCASSWTGGEQFFGPGTRLTVL.